What follows is one TCR beta chain and its context. This CDR3 is built from 13 residues. The V gene's germline CDR1 is GTSNPN and CDR2 SVGIG (reference sequence). Trimming cost V 4 bases and J 5 bases, with 12 bases left between them. This sample stems from a study of blood T cell repertoires in COVID-19. Original data processing: Reference gene primer amplification gave estimated nucleated cell counts. Measured with immunoSEQ multiplex PCR; TCRdb has only the in-frame clones, and not every one. V, J and clone size are taken as reported in that table, and D and trimming were inferred from the DNA itself. The data hold some 180,000 clones, with roughly 83% observed a single time.

This clonotype originated in a woman in her forties with COVID-19, enrolled during active disease. The chain couples TRBV30 to TRBJ1-5; D uncertain. The sample taken for sequencing was peripheral blood. CDR3 nucleotide sequence: TGTGCCTGGAAAGCGGGCGGGCATCAGCCCCAGCATTTT. It yields the protein CAWKAGGHQPQHF.